This TCR beta chain emerged from a study of identical twins. V shed 5 bases and J 5 bases; nucleotides not matched to a gene: 9. The CDR3 runs to 16 residues. CDR1 is LNHNV, CDR2 YYDKDF, per germline (reference sequence). TCRdb used MiXCR to reprocess the 5' RACE reads, holding one entry per CDR3 protein. The sample comprises about 520,000 distinct CDR3 sequences, about 20% of which are singletons, and 0.8% to 1% rests with the top ten. This clonotype showed up just a few times. This sample was also put to use in a study of T cells expressing NK-cell markers. That publication notes: The study did not resolve the HCMV specificity of expanded NKG2C+ T cell clones.

The specimen was CD4+ T cells sorted from blood. The chain couples TRBV15 to TRBJ2-7, with 13 bases that match TRBD2. The receptor was derived from a woman aged 18-35 years in good health. In DNA form, the CDR3 reads TGTGCCACCAGCCCTTATGGACTAGCGGGAGATGACGAGCAGTACTTC. Translating gives CATSPYGLAGDDEQYF. Looking up the rest from reference TRBV15 and TRBJ2-7 gives the full variable domain: DAMVIQNPRYQVTQFGKPVTLSCSQTLNHNVMYWYQQKSSQAPKLLFHYYDKDFNNEADTPDNFQSRRPNTSFCFLDIRSPGLGDTAMYLCATSPYGLAGDDEQYFGPGTRLTVT.